The rows below give T cell receptor beta chains drawn from one sample of a study of blood T cell repertoires in COVID-19. Sequencing was performed with immunoSEQ multiplex PCR; in TCRdb, only in-frame clones are kept and a portion is missing. The sample lists roughly 86,000 clones; 85% were seen once. The sequencing input was peripheral blood. The receptor source for this set is a man between 45 and 60 years old with acute or convalescent COVID-19. CDR3s include the opening cysteine and the closing phenylalanine or tryptophan. Fields, in order: J gene, D gene, V gene, clone size, CDR3 protein, CDR3 DNA. D genes are given only for firm matches. Clone size appears in some rows only: once, few, many, or a class for an expanded clone.

TRBJ1-3 | TRBD1 | TRBV28 | - | CAGRTGNSGNTIYF | TGTGCCGGTCGGACAGGGAACTCTGGAAACACCATATATTTT
TRBJ2-3 | TRBD1 | TRBV2 | - | CASSDQTGWADTQYF | TGTGCCAGCAGTGATCAGACAGGGTGGGCAGATACGCAGTATTTT
TRBJ2-7 | - | TRBV27 | - | CASSVQGSYEQYF | TGTGCCAGCAGTGTCCAGGGGTCCTACGAGCAGTACTTC
TRBJ2-7 | - | TRBV3-1/TRBV3-2 | once | CASSQDRGLSYEQYF | TGTGCCAGCAGCCAAGATAGGGGACTCTCCTACGAGCAGTACTTC
TRBJ2-7 | TRBD2 | TRBV7-2 | - | CASSDGTRYEQYF | TGTGCCAGCAGCGATGGGACTAGATACGAGCAGTACTTC
TRBJ2-1 | TRBD2 | TRBV27 | - | CASRLSSGAEQFF | TGTGCCAGCAGACTTTCTAGCGGGGCTGAGCAGTTCTTC
TRBJ1-1 | TRBD1 | TRBV23-1 | - | CASSHGQGAFRTEAFF | TGCGCCAGCAGTCACGGACAGGGGGCGTTTAGGACTGAAGCTTTCTTT
TRBJ2-7 | - | TRBV4-3 | - | CASSQSAGYEQYF | TGCGCCAGCAGCCAATCGGCAGGCTACGAGCAGTACTTC
TRBJ2-5 | TRBD1 | TRBV6-4 | - | CASSESGGETQYF | TGTGCCAGCAGTGAGTCAGGGGGCGAGACCCAGTACTTC
TRBJ1-2 | - | TRBV27 | - | CASSLQGRGYGYTF | TGTGCCAGCAGTCTACAGGGCCGTGGCTATGGCTACACCTTC
TRBJ2-7 | - | TRBV2 | - | CAFGQASPYEQYF | TGTGCCTTCGGCCAAGCGAGCCCCTACGAGCAGTACTTC
TRBJ1-1 | - | TRBV18 | - | CASSLFRQKASSEKTFF | TGTGCCAGCTCACTCTTCAGACAGAAAGCGAGTTCCGAGAAGACTTTCTTT
TRBJ1-2 | TRBD1 | TRBV4-3 | - | CASSQAGTDYGYTF | TGCGCCAGCAGCCAAGCCGGGACAGACTATGGCTACACCTTC
TRBJ2-2 | - | TRBV5-6 | - | CASSLFSGELFF | TGTGCCAGCAGCTTGTTCTCCGGGGAGCTGTTTTTT
TRBJ2-1 | TRBD2 | TRBV9 | - | CASSVAGGPGLYEQFF | TGTGCCAGCAGCGTAGCGGGAGGGCCTGGGTTGTATGAGCAGTTCTTC
TRBJ1-1 | - | TRBV28 | - | CASSLAGGRTEAFF | TGTGCCAGTTCTCTGGCGGGAGGGAGAACTGAAGCTTTCTTT